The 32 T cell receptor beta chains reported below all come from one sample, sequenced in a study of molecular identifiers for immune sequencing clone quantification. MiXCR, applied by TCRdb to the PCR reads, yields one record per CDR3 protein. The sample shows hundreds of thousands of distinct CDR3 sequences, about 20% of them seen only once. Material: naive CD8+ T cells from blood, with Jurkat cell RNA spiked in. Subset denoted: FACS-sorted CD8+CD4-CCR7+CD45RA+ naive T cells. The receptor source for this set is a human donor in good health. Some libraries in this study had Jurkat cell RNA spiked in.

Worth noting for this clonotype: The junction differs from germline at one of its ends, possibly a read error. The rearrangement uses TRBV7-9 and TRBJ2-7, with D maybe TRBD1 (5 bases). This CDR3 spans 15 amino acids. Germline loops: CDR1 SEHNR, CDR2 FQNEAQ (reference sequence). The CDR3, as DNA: TGTGCCAGCAGCTTAGAGCTTGGGGCAAACTACGGGCAGTACTTC. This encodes CASSLELGANYGQYF.

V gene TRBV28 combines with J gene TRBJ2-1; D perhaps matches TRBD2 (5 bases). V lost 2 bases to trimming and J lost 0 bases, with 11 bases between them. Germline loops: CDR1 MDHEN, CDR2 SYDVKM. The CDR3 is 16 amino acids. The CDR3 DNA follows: TGTGCCAGCAGTTTAATAGCGTCAAGCTCCTACAATGAGCAGTTCTTC. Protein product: CASSLIASSSYNEQFF. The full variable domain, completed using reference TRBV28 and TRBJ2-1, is DVKVTQSSRYLVKRTGEKVFLECVQDMDHENMFWYRQDPGLGLRLIYFSYDVKMKEKGDIPEGYSVSREKKERFSLILESASTNQTSMYLCASSLIASSSYNEQFFGPGTRLTVL.

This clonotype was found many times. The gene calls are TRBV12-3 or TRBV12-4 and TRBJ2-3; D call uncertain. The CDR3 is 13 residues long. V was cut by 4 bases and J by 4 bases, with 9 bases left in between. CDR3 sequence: CASSYLFSDTQYF. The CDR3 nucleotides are TGTGCCAGCAGTTATTTGTTTTCAGATACGCAGTATTTT.

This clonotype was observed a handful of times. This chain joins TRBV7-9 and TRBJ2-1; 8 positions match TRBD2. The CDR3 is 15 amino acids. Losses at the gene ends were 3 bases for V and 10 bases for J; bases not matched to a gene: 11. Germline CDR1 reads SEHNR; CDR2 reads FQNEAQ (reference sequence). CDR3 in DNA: TGTGCCAGCAGCTTTATAGCGGGGTCGCTCGGAGAGCAGTTCTTC. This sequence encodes CASSFIAGSLGEQFF.

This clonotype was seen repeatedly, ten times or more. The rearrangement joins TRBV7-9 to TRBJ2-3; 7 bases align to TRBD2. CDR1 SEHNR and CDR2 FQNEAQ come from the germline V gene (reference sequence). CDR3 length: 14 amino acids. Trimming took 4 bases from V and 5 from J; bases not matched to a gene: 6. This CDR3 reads CASSSGLVGDTQYF. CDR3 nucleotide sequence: TGTGCCAGCAGCTCCGGACTAGTTGGAGATACGCAGTATTTT.

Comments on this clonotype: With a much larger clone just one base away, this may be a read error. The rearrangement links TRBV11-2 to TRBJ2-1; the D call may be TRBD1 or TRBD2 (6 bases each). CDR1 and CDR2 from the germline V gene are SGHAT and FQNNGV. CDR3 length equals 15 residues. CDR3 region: CASSLISWGANEQSF. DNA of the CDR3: TGTGCCAGCAGCTTAATTAGTTGGGGGGCCAATGAGCAGTCCTTC. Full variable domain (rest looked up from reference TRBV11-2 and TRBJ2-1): EAGVAQSPRYKIIEKRQSVAFWCNPISGHATLYWYQQILGQGPKLLIQFQNNGVVDDSQLPKDRFSAERLKGVDSTLKIQPAKLEDSAVYLCASSLISWGANEQSFGPGTRLTVL.

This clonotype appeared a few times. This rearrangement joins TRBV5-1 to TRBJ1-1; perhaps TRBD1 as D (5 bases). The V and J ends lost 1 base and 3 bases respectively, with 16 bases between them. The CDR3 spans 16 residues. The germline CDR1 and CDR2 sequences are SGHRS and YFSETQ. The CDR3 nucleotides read TGCGCCAGCAGCTTGTTAGGAGGCCCGGGGGACACTGAAGCTTTCTTT. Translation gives CASSLLGGPGDTEAFF.

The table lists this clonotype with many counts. CDR3 coding DNA: TGTGCCAGCAGTTACTCCGGGACAGAGTATACGCAGTATTTT. It codes for CASSYSGTEYTQYF. The V call is TRBV6-2 or TRBV6-3, the J call TRBJ2-3; 7 bases match TRBD1. The germline V gene encodes CDR1 MNHEY and CDR2 SVGEGT. J was trimmed by 7 bases and V by 0 bases; bases with no gene match: 4. This CDR3 is built from 14 residues.

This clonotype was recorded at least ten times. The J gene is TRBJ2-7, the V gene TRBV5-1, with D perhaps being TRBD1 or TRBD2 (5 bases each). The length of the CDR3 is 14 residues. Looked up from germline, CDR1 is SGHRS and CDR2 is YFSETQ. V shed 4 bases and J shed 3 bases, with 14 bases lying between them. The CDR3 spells CASSAGDGYYEQYF. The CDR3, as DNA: TGCGCCAGCAGCGCTGGGGACGGATACTACGAGCAGTACTTC.

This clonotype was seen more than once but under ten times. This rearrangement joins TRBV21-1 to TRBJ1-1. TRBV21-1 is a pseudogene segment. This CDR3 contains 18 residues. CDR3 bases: TGTGCCAGCCCCAAAGATGCGGGGACAGGGCTCAAGGACACTGAAGCTTTCTTT. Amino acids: CASPKDAGTGLKDTEAFF.

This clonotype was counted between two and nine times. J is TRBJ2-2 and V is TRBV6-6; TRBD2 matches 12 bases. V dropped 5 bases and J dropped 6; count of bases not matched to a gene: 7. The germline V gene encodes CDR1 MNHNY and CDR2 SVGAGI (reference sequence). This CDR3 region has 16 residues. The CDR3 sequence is CASSLLTSGSPGELFF. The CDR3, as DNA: TGTGCCAGCAGTCTCCTGACTAGCGGGAGTCCCGGGGAGCTGTTTTTT.

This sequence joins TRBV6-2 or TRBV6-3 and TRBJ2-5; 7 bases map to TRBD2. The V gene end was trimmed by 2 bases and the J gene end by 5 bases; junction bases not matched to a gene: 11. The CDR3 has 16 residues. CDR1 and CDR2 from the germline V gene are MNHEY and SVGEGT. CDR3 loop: CASSYGRGMLVETQYF. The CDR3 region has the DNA TGTGCCAGCAGTTACGGGCGGGGGATGTTGGTGGAGACCCAGTACTTC.

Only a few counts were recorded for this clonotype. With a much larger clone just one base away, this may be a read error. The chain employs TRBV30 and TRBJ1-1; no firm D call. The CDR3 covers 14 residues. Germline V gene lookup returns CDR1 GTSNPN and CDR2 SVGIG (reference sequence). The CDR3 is CAWSVLGSSTEALF. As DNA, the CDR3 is TGTGCCTGGAGTGTACTGGGGAGTAGCACTGAAGCTCTCTTT.

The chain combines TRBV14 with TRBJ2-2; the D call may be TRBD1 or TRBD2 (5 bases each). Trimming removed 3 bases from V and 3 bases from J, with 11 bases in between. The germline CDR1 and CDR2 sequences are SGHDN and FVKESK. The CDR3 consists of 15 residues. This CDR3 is CASSHRDHYTGELFF. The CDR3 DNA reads TGTGCCAGCAGCCACAGGGACCACTACACCGGGGAGCTGTTTTTT.

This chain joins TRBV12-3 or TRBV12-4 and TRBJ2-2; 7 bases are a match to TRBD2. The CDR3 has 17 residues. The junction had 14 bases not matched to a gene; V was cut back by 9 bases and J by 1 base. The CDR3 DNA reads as TGTGCCAGTGGGGGGGTGACTGCCAGAAAGAACACCGGGGAGCTGTTTTTT. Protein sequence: CASGGVTARKNTGELFF.

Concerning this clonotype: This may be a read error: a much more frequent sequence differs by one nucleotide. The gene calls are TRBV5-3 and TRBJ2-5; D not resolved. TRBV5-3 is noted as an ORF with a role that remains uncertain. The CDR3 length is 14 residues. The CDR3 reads CASSRAWGKETQHF. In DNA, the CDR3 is TGTGCCAGCAGTCGGGCGTGGGGTAAAGAGACCCAGCACTTC.

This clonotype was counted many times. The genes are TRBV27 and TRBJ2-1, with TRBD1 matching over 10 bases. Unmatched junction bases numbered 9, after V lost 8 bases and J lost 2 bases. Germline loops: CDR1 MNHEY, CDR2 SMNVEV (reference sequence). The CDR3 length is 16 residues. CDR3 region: CASAYLGQGAYNEQFF. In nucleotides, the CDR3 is TGTGCCAGCGCATACCTTGGACAGGGGGCCTACAATGAGCAGTTCTTC.

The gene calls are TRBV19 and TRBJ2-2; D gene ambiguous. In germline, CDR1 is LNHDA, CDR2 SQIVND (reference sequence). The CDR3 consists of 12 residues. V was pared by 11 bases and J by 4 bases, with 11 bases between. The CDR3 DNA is TGTGCCTGTCAGCCGGGCACCGGGGAGCTGTTTTTT. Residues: CACQPGTGELFF.

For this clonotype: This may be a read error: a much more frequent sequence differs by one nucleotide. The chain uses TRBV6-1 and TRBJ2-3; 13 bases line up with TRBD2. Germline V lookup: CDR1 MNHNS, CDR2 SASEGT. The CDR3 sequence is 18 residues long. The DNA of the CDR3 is TGTGCCAGCAGTGAAGCTCGACTAGCGGGAGGTGACACAGATACGCTGTATTTT. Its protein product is CASSEARLAGGDTDTLYF.

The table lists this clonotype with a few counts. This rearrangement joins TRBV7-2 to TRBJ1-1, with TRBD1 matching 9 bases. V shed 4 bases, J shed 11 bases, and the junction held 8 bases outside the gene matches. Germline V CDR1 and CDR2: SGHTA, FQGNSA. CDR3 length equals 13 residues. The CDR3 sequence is CASSSMGQGGAFF. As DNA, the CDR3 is TGTGCCAGCAGCTCAATGGGACAGGGAGGCGCTTTCTTT.

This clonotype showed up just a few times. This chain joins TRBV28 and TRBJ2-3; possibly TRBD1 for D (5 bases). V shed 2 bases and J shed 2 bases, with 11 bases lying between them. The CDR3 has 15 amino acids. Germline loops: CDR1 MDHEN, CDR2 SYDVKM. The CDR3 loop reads CASSLNRLNTDTQYF. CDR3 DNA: TGTGCCAGCAGTTTAAACAGGCTCAACACAGATACGCAGTATTTT. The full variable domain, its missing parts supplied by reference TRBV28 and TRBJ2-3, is DVKVTQSSRYLVKRTGEKVFLECVQDMDHENMFWYRQDPGLGLRLIYFSYDVKMKEKGDIPEGYSVSREKKERFSLILESASTNQTSMYLCASSLNRLNTDTQYFGPGTRLTVL.

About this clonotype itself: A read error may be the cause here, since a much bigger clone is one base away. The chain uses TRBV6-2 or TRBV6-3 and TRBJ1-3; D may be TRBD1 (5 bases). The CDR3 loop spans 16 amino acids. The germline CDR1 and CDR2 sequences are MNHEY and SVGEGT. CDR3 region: CASSYSTTDSGDTIYF. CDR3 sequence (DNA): TGTGCCAGCAGTTACTCGACGACAGACTCTGGAGACACCATATATTTT.

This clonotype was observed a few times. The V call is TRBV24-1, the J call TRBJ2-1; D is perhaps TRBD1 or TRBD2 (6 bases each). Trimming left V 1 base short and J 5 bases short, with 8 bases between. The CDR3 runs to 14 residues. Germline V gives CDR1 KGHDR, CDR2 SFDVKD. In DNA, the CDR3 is TGTGCCACCAGTGATTTAAGGGGGGACAATGAGCAGTTCTTC. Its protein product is CATSDLRGDNEQFF.

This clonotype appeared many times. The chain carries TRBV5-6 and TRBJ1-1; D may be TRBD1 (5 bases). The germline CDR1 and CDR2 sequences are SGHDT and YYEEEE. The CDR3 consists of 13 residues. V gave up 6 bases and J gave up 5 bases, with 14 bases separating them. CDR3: CASTLGGVTEAFF. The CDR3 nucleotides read TGTGCCAGCACCCTGGGAGGGGTTACTGAAGCTTTCTTT.

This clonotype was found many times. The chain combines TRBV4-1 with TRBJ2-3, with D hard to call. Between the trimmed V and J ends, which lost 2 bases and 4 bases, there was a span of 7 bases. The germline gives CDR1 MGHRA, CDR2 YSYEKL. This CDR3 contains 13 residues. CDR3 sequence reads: CASSQTTPDTQYF. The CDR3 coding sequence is TGCGCCAGCAGCCAAACGACTCCAGATACGCAGTATTTT.

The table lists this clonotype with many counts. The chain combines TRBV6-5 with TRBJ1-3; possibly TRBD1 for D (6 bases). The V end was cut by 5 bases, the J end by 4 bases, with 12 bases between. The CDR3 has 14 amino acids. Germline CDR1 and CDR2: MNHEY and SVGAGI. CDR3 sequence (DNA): TGTGCCAGCAGTGAACAGGGAGCGGGAAACACCATATATTTT. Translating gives CASSEQGAGNTIYF.

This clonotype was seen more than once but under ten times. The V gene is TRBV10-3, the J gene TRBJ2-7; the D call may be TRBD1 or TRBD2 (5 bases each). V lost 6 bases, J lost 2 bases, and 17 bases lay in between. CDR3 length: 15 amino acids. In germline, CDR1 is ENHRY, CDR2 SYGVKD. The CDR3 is CAIRPGTGNPYEQYF. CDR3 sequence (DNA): TGTGCCATCAGACCCGGGACGGGTAACCCCTACGAGCAGTACTTC.

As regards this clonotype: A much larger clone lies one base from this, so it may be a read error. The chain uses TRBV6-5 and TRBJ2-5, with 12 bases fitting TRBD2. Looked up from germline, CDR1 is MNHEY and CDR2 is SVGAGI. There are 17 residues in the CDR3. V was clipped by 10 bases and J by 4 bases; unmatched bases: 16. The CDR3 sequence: CATEAPSGRAGGETQYF. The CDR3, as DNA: TGTGCCACCGAAGCCCCTAGCGGGAGGGCCGGTGGAGAGACCCAGTACTTC.

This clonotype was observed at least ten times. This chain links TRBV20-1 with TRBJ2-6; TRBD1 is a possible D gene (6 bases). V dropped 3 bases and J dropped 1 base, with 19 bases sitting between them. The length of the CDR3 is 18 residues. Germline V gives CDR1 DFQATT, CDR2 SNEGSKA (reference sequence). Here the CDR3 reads CSASRDRNPFSGANVLTF. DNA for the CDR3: TGCAGTGCTAGCCGAGACAGGAACCCGTTTTCTGGGGCCAACGTCCTGACTTTC.

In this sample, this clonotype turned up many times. CDR3 region: CSARDAGSGELFF. Written as DNA, the CDR3 is TGCAGTGCTAGAGATGCAGGATCCGGGGAGCTGTTTTTT. The V call is TRBV20-1, the J call TRBJ2-2; D is ambiguous. Trimming cost V 0 bases and J 6 bases, with 8 bases left between them. The V gene's germline CDR1 is DFQATT and CDR2 SNEGSKA (reference sequence). The CDR3 has 13 amino acids.

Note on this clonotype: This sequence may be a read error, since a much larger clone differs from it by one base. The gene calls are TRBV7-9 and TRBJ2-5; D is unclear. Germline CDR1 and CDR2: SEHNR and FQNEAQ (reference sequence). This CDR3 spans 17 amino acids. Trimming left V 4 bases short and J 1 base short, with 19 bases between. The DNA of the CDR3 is TGTGCCAGCAGCTCCCCCTCCATGTCAGGAACCCAAGAGACCCAGTACTTC. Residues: CASSSPSMSGTQETQYF.

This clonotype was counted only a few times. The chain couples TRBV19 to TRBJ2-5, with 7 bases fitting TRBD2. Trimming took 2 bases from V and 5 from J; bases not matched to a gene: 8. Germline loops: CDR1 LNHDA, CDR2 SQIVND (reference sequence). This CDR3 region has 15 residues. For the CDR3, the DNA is TGTGCCAGTAGTATAATAGGCGGGAGTCAGGAGACCCAGTACTTC. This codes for CASSIIGGSQETQYF.